The 31 T cell receptor beta chains below were found in one sample sequenced in a study of siplizumab effects on memory and regulatory T cells (dated by TCRdb to about 2019). The library was produced with the immunoSEQ multiplex PCR assay. TCRdb obtained this table from immuneACCESS and retained in-frame rearrangements with V and J assigned. These tables miss some clones; where compared with another copy, unresolved V genes account for less than half of the shortfall, and the remainder is unexplained. The sample has about 82,000 clones on record, roughly 87% of them singletons. The ten largest clonotypes hold 1.5% to 1.7% of the sample. The sample comprised Tregs sorted from blood. The receptors originated from a human donor in good health.

V and J are TRBV5-1 and TRBJ2-5, with D maybe TRBD2 (6 bases). The CDR3 consists of 16 residues. Per germline, CDR1 SGHRS and CDR2 YFSETQ. The V end lost 3 bases, the J end lost 4 bases, and 19 bases lay between the germline ends. CDR3 amino acids: CASSWRGPWEGETQYF. CDR3 DNA: TGCGCCAGCAGCTGGCGGGGCCCCTGGGAAGGAGAGACCCAGTACTTC.

The rearrangement joins TRBV7-3 to TRBJ2-3; D unclear. CDR3 length: 13 residues. The germline V gene has CDR1 SGHTA and CDR2 FQGTGA. The ends were cut back, 6 bases at V and 4 bases at J, with 11 bases in the middle. This chain's CDR3 is CASSPFGPDTQYF. In nucleotides, the CDR3 is TGTGCCAGCAGTCCTTTTGGTCCAGATACGCAGTATTTT.

The chain is built from TRBV19 and TRBJ1-2; no clear D. Germline CDR1 LNHDA, CDR2 SQIVND (reference sequence). This CDR3 contains 17 residues. Trimming took 3 bases from V and 6 from J, leaving 23 bases between them. Here the CDR3 reads CASSIPQAFHARDGYTF. CDR3 nucleotide sequence: TGTGCCAGTAGTATCCCCCAGGCGTTTCATGCTCGGGATGGCTACACCTTC.

This clone was observed a few times. The chain couples TRBV11-3 to TRBJ2-5, with 13 bases identical to TRBD2. Germline CDR1 SGHNT, CDR2 YENEEA. V gave up 5 bases and J gave up 1 base; unmatched junction bases: 7. The CDR3 is 17 residues long. CDR3 sequence: CASSLSWTSGGQETQYF. In DNA form, the CDR3 reads TGTGCCAGCAGCCTATCTTGGACTAGCGGGGGCCAAGAGACCCAGTACTTC.

This chain links TRBV27 with TRBJ2-1; D gene ambiguous. Trimming shortened V by 4 bases and J by 1 base, and 11 bases separated the two germline ends. The CDR3 covers 15 residues. Per germline, CDR1 MNHEY and CDR2 SMNVEV (reference sequence). The CDR3 loop is CASSSLVGSYNEQFF. The CDR3 nucleotides read TGTGCCAGCAGTTCCCTAGTGGGGTCCTACAATGAGCAGTTCTTC.

The chain is built from TRBV30 and TRBJ2-7, with D possibly being TRBD1 (5 bases). Trimming took off 2 bases at V and 4 bases at J, with 15 bases between the two ends. The germline CDR1 and CDR2 sequences are GTSNPN and SVGIG (reference sequence). This CDR3 has 14 residues. CDR3 coding DNA: TGTGCCTGGAGTTCTGCCCTGACAGTTTACGAGCAGTACTTC. It yields the protein CAWSSALTVYEQYF.

J is TRBJ2-3 and V is TRBV10-3; TRBD2 aligns across 10 bases. CDR1 and CDR2 (germline): ENHRY, SYGVKD. The CDR3 is 16 amino acids. V dropped 5 bases and J dropped 3; count of bases not matched to a gene: 8. The CDR3 DNA sequence: TGTGCCATCAGTTGGAGCGGGGGGGTGCGTACAGATACGCAGTATTTT. This gives the protein CAISWSGGVRTDTQYF.

This chain uses TRBV4-3 with TRBJ1-2, with 9 positions matching TRBD1. There are 19 residues in the CDR3. With V trimmed by 4 bases and J by 7 bases, 22 bases remained unmatched. CDR1 LGHNA and CDR2 YSLEER come from the germline V gene. CDR3 region: CASSPWITSTGTGMTGYTF. CDR3 nucleotides: TGCGCCAGCAGCCCGTGGATAACGTCCACCGGGACAGGGATGACTGGCTACACCTTC.

The chain carries TRBV9 and TRBJ2-2; D remains ambiguous. The CDR3 has 14 residues. Per germline, CDR1 SGDLS and CDR2 YYNGEE. The germline V and J ends were trimmed by 2 bases and 4 bases, with 9 bases remaining between them. In DNA form, the CDR3 reads TGTGCCAGCAGCGTGGCCCCCGGCACCGGGGAGCTGTTTTTT. Protein: CASSVAPGTGELFF.

This clone was detected once. The V and J genes are TRBV6-5 and TRBJ1-2, with D maybe TRBD1 (6 bases). V was trimmed by 0 bases and J by 8 bases, leaving 19 bases between them. The germline V gene encodes CDR1 MNHEY and CDR2 SVGAGI. CDR3 length equals 16 residues. The CDR3 loop is CASSYSTVSGGRGYTF. The CDR3 coding sequence is TGTGCCAGCAGTTACTCGACCGTTTCCGGGGGGCGAGGCTACACCTTC.

The rearrangement links TRBV5-1 to TRBJ2-5; 8 bases agree with TRBD1. The J call may be incorrect, as the DNA end agrees better with TRBJ2-7. CDR1 and CDR2 from the germline V gene are SGHRS and YFSETQ. This CDR3 comprises 15 residues. CDR3 sequence: CASSLQDRVSYEQYF. In DNA form, the CDR3 reads TGCGCCAGCAGCTTGCAGGACAGGGTTTCCTACGAGCAGTACTTC.

This chain links TRBV18 with TRBJ2-1, with D perhaps matching TRBD1 (5 bases). Trimming removed 3 bases from V and 3 bases from J, with 12 bases in between. The germline gives CDR1 KGHSH, CDR2 LQKENI. The CDR3 has 15 amino acids. Here the CDR3 reads CASSPQQAFYNEQFF. CDR3 coding DNA: TGTGCCAGCTCACCGCAACAGGCCTTCTACAATGAGCAGTTCTTC. Variable domain in full (rest from reference TRBV18 and TRBJ2-1): NAGVMQNPRHLVRRRGQEARLRCSPMKGHSHVYWYRQLPEEGLKFMVYLQKENIIDESGMPKERFSAEFPKEGPSILRIQQVVRGDSAAYFCASSPQQAFYNEQFFGPGTRLTVL.

Written as DNA, the CDR3 is TGTGCCAGCAGCGTGACTAGCGGGGACTACAATGAGCAGTTCTTC. It encodes CASSVTSGDYNEQFF. The V gene is TRBV5-5, the J gene TRBJ2-1, with 11 nucleotides matching TRBD2. Looked up from germline, CDR1 is SGHKS and CDR2 is YYEKEE (reference sequence). Trimming cost V 4 bases and J 3 bases; bases outside gene matches: 3. The CDR3 covers 15 residues.

This chain uses TRBV28 with TRBJ1-6; no reliable D call. Germline V gene lookup returns CDR1 MDHEN and CDR2 SYDVKM. V dropped 7 bases and J dropped 7 bases, with 14 bases sitting between them. This CDR3 is 14 amino acids long. The CDR3 protein is CASTQPRLNSPLHF. The CDR3, as DNA: TGTGCCAGCACCCAGCCTAGGTTAAATTCACCCCTCCACTTT.

The V gene is TRBV5-6, the J gene TRBJ2-3, with D perhaps matching TRBD2 (5 bases). Germline V gives CDR1 SGHDT, CDR2 YYEEEE. V shed 0 bases and J shed 2 bases, with 7 bases lying between them. This CDR3 has 14 residues. CDR3 region: CASSLGGFTDTQYF. CDR3 in DNA: TGTGCCAGCAGCTTGGGCGGGTTCACAGATACGCAGTATTTT.

This chain links TRBV6-5 with TRBJ2-6; D is undetermined. Trimming removed 4 bases from V and 7 bases from J, with 5 bases in between. CDR1 MNHEY and CDR2 SVGAGI come from the germline V gene. This CDR3 spans 12 amino acids. The CDR3 protein is CASSLGANVLTF. The CDR3 coding sequence is TGTGCCAGCAGTTTAGGAGCCAACGTCCTGACTTTC.

The chain links TRBV30 to TRBJ1-2; D might be TRBD1 (5 bases). The CDR3 totals 15 residues. Germline CDR1 is GTSNPN and CDR2 is SVGIG (reference sequence). Trimming took 2 bases from V and 4 from J, leaving 17 bases between them. The CDR3: CAWSRSGGNAYGYTF. The DNA of the CDR3 is TGTGCCTGGAGTAGATCCGGGGGAAACGCCTATGGCTACACCTTC.

This rearrangement joins TRBV15 to TRBJ2-7; 8 bases are shared with TRBD1. The CDR3 is made up of 14 amino acids. Germline CDR1 reads LNHNV; CDR2 reads YYDKDF (reference sequence). Germline trimming cut 1 base from V and 6 bases from J; bases unmatched to any gene: 5. The CDR3 here is CATSRVQGAGEQYF. CDR3 coding DNA: TGTGCCACCAGCAGAGTCCAGGGGGCAGGCGAGCAGTACTTC.

The CDR3, as DNA: TGCGCCAGCAGTCGGCAGGGCCTCACAGATACGCAGTATTTT. Amino acids: CASSRQGLTDTQYF. The chain is built from TRBV5-1 and TRBJ2-3; D may be TRBD1 (5 bases). Trimming shortened V by 5 bases and J by 2 bases, and 12 bases separated the two germline ends. Germline V gene lookup returns CDR1 SGHRS and CDR2 YFSETQ. There are 14 residues in the CDR3.

The chain couples TRBV11-2 to TRBJ2-3; maybe TRBD2 (6 bases). Per the germline V gene, CDR1 is SGHAT and CDR2 is FQNNGV. The V gene lost 5 bases and the J gene lost 6 bases, with 12 bases spanning the gap. The CDR3 covers 13 residues. CDR3 amino acids: CASSPPTSDTQYF. CDR3 bases: TGTGCCAGCAGCCCACCAACTAGCGATACGCAGTATTTT.

The J gene is TRBJ2-7, the V gene TRBV19, with a weak D call TRBD2 (5 bases). Germline CDR1 is LNHDA and CDR2 is SQIVND (reference sequence). This CDR3 is 14 amino acids long. V was cut by 4 bases and J by 6 bases, with 16 bases left in between. CDR3 protein: CASSSGEPYREQYF. CDR3 nucleotide sequence: TGTGCCAGTAGTAGTGGGGAGCCATATCGCGAGCAGTACTTC.

In this sample, this clone turned up once. This chain joins TRBV5-6 and TRBJ1-3; the match to TRBD1 covers 8 bases. The ends lost 3 bases at V and 2 bases at J; junction bases unmatched: 4. The CDR3 is 15 amino acids. Germline assignment: CDR1 SGHDT and CDR2 YYEEEE. The CDR3 here is CASSSGQGAGNTIYF. The CDR3 DNA sequence: TGTGCCAGCAGCTCCGGACAGGGCGCTGGAAACACCATATATTTT.

This clone was detected only a few times. The chain recombines TRBV5-4 with TRBJ1-2; D is possibly TRBD1 (5 bases). The CDR3 spans 13 residues. The V and J ends lost 3 bases and 8 bases respectively, with 14 bases between them. Germline V lookup: CDR1 SGHNT, CDR2 YYREEE (reference sequence). The CDR3 DNA follows: TGTGCCAGCAGCTGGAATCAGGGTGACGGCTACACCTTC. This encodes CASSWNQGDGYTF.

This sequence joins TRBV7-9 and TRBJ1-2, with D hard to call. This CDR3 has 13 amino acids. V shed 2 bases and J shed 3 bases, with 7 bases lying between them. Looked up from germline, CDR1 is SEHNR and CDR2 is FQNEAQ (reference sequence). The CDR3 here is CASSLSSYYGYTF. In DNA, the CDR3 is TGTGCCAGCAGCTTATCCTCATACTATGGCTACACCTTC.

The genes are TRBV4-1 and TRBJ2-7; D unresolved. V shed 8 bases and J shed 2 bases, with 10 bases lying between them. Germline V gene data show CDR1 as MGHRA and CDR2 as YSYEKL. This CDR3 contains 12 residues. In nucleotides, the CDR3 is TGCGCCAGCTCCCAAGGACCCTACGAGCAGTACTTC. It yields the protein CASSQGPYEQYF.

The chain combines TRBV5-1 with TRBJ2-4; D unresolved. The germline V gene encodes CDR1 SGHRS and CDR2 YFSETQ. CDR3 size: 16 residues. Trimming stripped 0 bases from V and 0 bases from J, with 10 bases between. The CDR3 here is CASSLDPSLAKNIQYF. The CDR3 DNA reads TGCGCCAGCAGCTTGGATCCGAGCCTAGCCAAAAACATTCAGTACTTC.

The chain couples TRBV5-1 to TRBJ1-2; D ambiguous. The V gene lost 2 bases and the J gene lost 4 bases, with 9 bases spanning the gap. CDR3 size: 13 residues. Germline V gene sequence: CDR1 SGHRS, CDR2 YFSETQ. Here the CDR3 reads CASSLLPVYGYTF. Written as DNA, the CDR3 is TGCGCCAGCAGCTTACTCCCCGTCTATGGCTACACCTTC.

The chain is built from TRBV19 and TRBJ2-7, with 7 bases matching TRBD2. The junction had 16 bases not matched to a gene; V was cut back by 3 bases and J by 2 bases. Looked up from germline, CDR1 is LNHDA and CDR2 is SQIVND (reference sequence). The CDR3 loop spans 18 amino acids. CDR3 sequence reads: CASSIRPGQRGQTYEQYF. Here the CDR3 DNA reads TGTGCCAGTAGTATCCGTCCGGGTCAGCGGGGCCAAACCTACGAGCAGTACTTC.

The V and J genes are TRBV5-1 and TRBJ2-2; TRBD1 or TRBD2 may be the D gene (5 bases each). Germline V gene data show CDR1 as SGHRS and CDR2 as YFSETQ. Trimming took off 4 bases at V and 2 bases at J, with 12 bases between the two ends. The CDR3 covers 15 residues. The CDR3 DNA is TGCGCCAGCAGCGAGGGGTTGGCCAACACCGGGGAGCTGTTTTTT. Amino acids: CASSEGLANTGELFF. The entire variable domain, with the rest obtained from reference TRBV5-1 and TRBJ2-2, is as follows: KAGVTQTPRYLIKTRGQQVTLSCSPISGHRSVSWYQQTPGQGLQFLFEYFSETQRNKGNFPGRFSGRQFSNSRSEMNVSTLELGDSALYLCASSEGLANTGELFFGEGSRLTVL.

The chain has TRBV21-1 and TRBJ1-1; TRBD1, the table's D call, lacks a check against the DNA. TRBV21-1 is described as a pseudogene. The CDR3 consists of 13 residues. CDR3 in DNA: TGTGCCAGCAGCCCCTGGCAGGGTAGTGAAGCTTTCTTT. Translated: CASSPWQGSEAFF.

The rearrangement uses TRBV19 and TRBJ1-2; 7 bases match TRBD1. The germline V gene encodes CDR1 LNHDA and CDR2 SQIVND (reference sequence). The CDR3 is 15 residues long. The V gene end was trimmed by 5 bases and the J gene end by 4 bases; junction bases not matched to a gene: 10. CDR3 sequence: CASSVGTAKTYGYTF. Here the CDR3 DNA reads TGTGCCAGTAGTGTGGGGACAGCAAAGACCTATGGCTACACCTTC. Looking up the rest from reference TRBV19 and TRBJ1-2 gives the full variable domain: DGGITQSPKYLFRKEGQNVTLSCEQNLNHDAMYWYRQDPGQGLRLIYYSQIVNDFQKGDIAEGYSVSREKKESFPLTVTSAQKNPTAFYLCASSVGTAKTYGYTFGSGTRLTVV.